This TCR beta chain appears in the sequencing data of a study of blood T cell repertoires in COVID-19. About the study: COVID-19 samples from acute and convalescent phases originated in the United States, Italy and Spain. From T cells, B-cell-depleted T cells, or PBMCs came the material, which was cDNA or gDNA.

Original analysis: Estimation of nucleated cell counts relied on the amplification of reference gene primers. TCRdb's copy holds only in-frame clones and misses some; the assay was immunoSEQ multiplex PCR. V, J and clone size derive from that table, while D and trimming were established from the DNA sequence. The table records 35,000 to 55,000 clones, roughly 84% of them present only once. The sample was peripheral blood. The receptor was derived from a woman aged 70-85 years with acute or convalescent COVID-19.

CDR3: CAGKQANTEAFF. The CDR3 nucleotides read TGTGCCGGTAAACAGGCGAACACTGAAGCTTTCTTT. The chain links TRBV30 to TRBJ1-1; perhaps TRBD1 as D (5 bases). This CDR3 spans 12 amino acids. The V gene's germline CDR1 is GTSNPN and CDR2 SVGIG (reference sequence). V lost 8 bases, J lost 1 base, and 11 bases lay in between.